The 16 T cell receptor beta chains below come from one sample, sequenced in a study of T cell responses to AZD1222 COVID-19 vaccine. Produced via immunoSEQ multiplex PCR; TCRdb's table is partial and in-frame only. The repertoire holds more than 95,000 clones, roughly 91% seen once, with approximately 27% in the top ten. The specimen was peripheral blood, collected on day 0 of AZD1222 vaccination. The receptors shown here come from an adult in good health.

This clone was counted between two and nine times. In DNA, the CDR3 is TGTGCCAGCAGTTACTCGACGGCAGGGGAGGTTGGCTACACCTTC. Translation: CASSYSTAGEVGYTF. The chain combines TRBV6-5 with TRBJ1-2, with D perhaps TRBD1 (6 bases). The V gene lost 0 bases and the J gene lost 7 bases, with 15 bases spanning the gap. This CDR3 is 15 amino acids long. Germline CDR1 and CDR2: MNHEY and SVGAGI.

The rearrangement joins TRBV29-1 to TRBJ2-2, with D possibly being TRBD1 or TRBD2 (5 bases each). This CDR3 region has 14 residues. Germline V gives CDR1 SQVTM, CDR2 ANQGSEA. V was trimmed by 5 bases and J by 4 bases, leaving 14 bases between them. The chain's CDR3 is CSVQTGAFTGELFF. The CDR3 nucleotides read TGCAGCGTTCAAACCGGGGCTTTCACCGGGGAGCTGTTTTTT.

The chain carries TRBV19 and TRBJ1-1; 10 bases fit TRBD1. V was clipped by 8 bases and J by 2 bases; unmatched bases: 2. The CDR3 is 13 amino acids. The germline CDR1 and CDR2 sequences are LNHDA and SQIVND (reference sequence). The CDR3 spells CASGDRGNTEAFF. CDR3 DNA sequence: TGTGCCAGTGGGGACAGGGGAAACACTGAAGCTTTCTTT. Supplemented by reference TRBV19 and TRBJ1-1, the full variable domain reads DGGITQSPKYLFRKEGQNVTLSCEQNLNHDAMYWYRQDPGQGLRLIYYSQIVNDFQKGDIAEGYSVSREKKESFPLTVTSAQKNPTAFYLCASGDRGNTEAFFGQGTRLTVV.

The chain joins TRBV11-2 to TRBJ1-6; D is undetermined. Deletions cut 0 bases from V and 6 bases from J, with 6 bases between. This CDR3 has 14 amino acids. From germline, CDR1 is SGHAT and CDR2 FQNNGV. The chain's CDR3 is CASSLDPPNSPLHF. CDR3 bases: TGTGCCAGCAGCTTAGATCCCCCTAATTCACCCCTCCACTTT.

The chain recombines TRBV24-1 with TRBJ1-1; no firm D call. CDR3 length: 14 amino acids. The germline gives CDR1 KGHDR, CDR2 SFDVKD. V was cut by 4 bases and J by 1 base, with 9 bases left in between. CDR3 region: CATSDPQGNTEAFF. CDR3 sequence (DNA): TGTGCCACCAGTGACCCCCAAGGGAACACTGAAGCTTTCTTT.

The chain carries TRBV24-1 and TRBJ1-5; 11 bases match TRBD1. With V trimmed by 4 bases and J by 5 bases, 6 bases remained unmatched. CDR1 and CDR2 (germline): KGHDR, SFDVKD. The CDR3 extends over 16 amino acids. In DNA, the CDR3 is TGTGCCACCAGTGACTCTCGGACAGGGGGCCATCAGCCCCAGCATTTT. It translates to CATSDSRTGGHQPQHF.

The sample holds one count of this clone. This chain joins TRBV11-1 and TRBJ2-3; D might be TRBD1 (5 bases). This CDR3 spans 15 amino acids. CDR1 is SGHAT and CDR2 is FQDESV in the germline V gene (reference sequence). V lost 4 bases to trimming and J lost 8 bases, with 19 bases between them. The CDR3 DNA is TGTGCCAGCAGCTCCCGAGCCAGCTTTAGGGGTACGCAGTATTTT. It yields the protein CASSSRASFRGTQYF.

The V and J genes are TRBV10-1 and TRBJ2-1; tentatively, D is TRBD1 or TRBD2 (5 bases each). Germline CDR1 WNHNN, CDR2 SYGVQD (reference sequence). V was trimmed by 3 bases and J by 5 bases, leaving 20 bases between them. The CDR3 sequence is 17 residues long. The CDR3 coding sequence is TGCGCCAGCAGTGAAGGGGAATCCCGGGGTTTTAACAATGAGCAGTTCTTC. Translated, it gives CASSEGESRGFNNEQFF.

V is TRBV4-3 and J is TRBJ1-2; a possible D gene is TRBD1 (5 bases). The germline CDR1 and CDR2 sequences are LGHNA and YSLEER. The CDR3 runs to 16 residues. V lost 0 bases, J lost 4 bases, and 15 bases lay in between. The CDR3 region has the DNA TGCGCCAGCAGCCAAGATGTGAGACAGAGAGTCTATGGCTACACCTTC. Protein sequence: CASSQDVRQRVYGYTF.

Only one count was recorded for this clone. The chain joins TRBV3-1 (or the pseudogene TRBV3-2) to TRBJ1-1; D unresolved. The CDR3 contains 14 residues. The V and J ends lost 0 bases and 9 bases respectively, with 14 bases between them. Germline lookup yields CDR1 LGHDT and CDR2 YNNKEL (reference sequence). The CDR3 nucleotides are TGTGCCAGCAGCCAAGAAGGCGCCGGAGGAAAAGCTTTCTTT. The encoded protein is CASSQEGAGGKAFF.

V and J are TRBV9 and TRBJ1-2; D is perhaps TRBD1 (5 bases). V dropped 3 bases and J dropped 0 bases, with 12 bases sitting between them. CDR1 is SGDLS, CDR2 YYNGEE, per germline. There are 15 residues in the CDR3. CDR3 sequence reads: CASSEGITANYGYTF. The CDR3 DNA reads TGTGCCAGCAGCGAGGGGATTACAGCTAACTATGGCTACACCTTC.

The V gene is TRBV7-2, the J gene TRBJ1-5; D ambiguous. This CDR3 has 13 amino acids. Germline lookup yields CDR1 SGHTA and CDR2 FQGNSA. Trimming removed 5 bases at V and 3 bases at J, with 8 bases between. The CDR3 DNA is TGTGCCAGCAGCCAACGACTCAATCAGCCCCAGCATTTT. It specifies CASSQRLNQPQHF.

In this sample, this clone turned up once. The CDR3 region is CASSKRGTGGDQPQHF. The CDR3 DNA is TGTGCCAGCAGCAAAAGGGGCACCGGGGGCGATCAGCCCCAGCATTTT. The V gene is TRBV21-1, the J gene TRBJ1-5. TRBV21-1 is tagged as a pseudogene. The CDR3 runs 16 residues.

This clone is a singleton in its sample. J is TRBJ1-2 and V is TRBV24-1; 12 bases agree with TRBD1. There are 15 residues in the CDR3. J gave up 9 bases and V 3 bases, and 7 bases lay outside the gene matches. Looked up from germline, CDR1 is KGHDR and CDR2 is SFDVKD. In DNA form, the CDR3 reads TGTGCCACCAGTGATACCGGGACAGGGGGCGAGCGCTACACCTTC. It codes for CATSDTGTGGERYTF.

The V and J genes are TRBV7-6 and TRBJ1-3; no clear D. This CDR3 spans 17 amino acids. V lost 1 base to trimming and J lost 2 bases, with 15 bases between them. Germline V gene sequence: CDR1 SGHVS, CDR2 FNYEAQ. CDR3 nucleotide sequence: TGTGCCAGCAGCTTAGTAGCGGGGAGTCAGCCTGGAAACACCATATATTTT. Translated: CASSLVAGSQPGNTIYF.

This clone was picked up a small number of times. At the DNA level, this CDR3 is encoded by other sequences in the same sample as well. The genes are TRBV28 and TRBJ1-5; the D gene is possibly TRBD1 (6 bases). The CDR3 sequence is 13 residues long. CDR1 is MDHEN and CDR2 is SYDVKM in the germline V gene. V lost 6 bases and J 1 base, leaving 7 bases between the germline ends. CDR3: CASRGGSNQPQHF. DNA for the CDR3: TGTGCCAGCAGAGGGGGAAGCAATCAGCCCCAGCATTTT.